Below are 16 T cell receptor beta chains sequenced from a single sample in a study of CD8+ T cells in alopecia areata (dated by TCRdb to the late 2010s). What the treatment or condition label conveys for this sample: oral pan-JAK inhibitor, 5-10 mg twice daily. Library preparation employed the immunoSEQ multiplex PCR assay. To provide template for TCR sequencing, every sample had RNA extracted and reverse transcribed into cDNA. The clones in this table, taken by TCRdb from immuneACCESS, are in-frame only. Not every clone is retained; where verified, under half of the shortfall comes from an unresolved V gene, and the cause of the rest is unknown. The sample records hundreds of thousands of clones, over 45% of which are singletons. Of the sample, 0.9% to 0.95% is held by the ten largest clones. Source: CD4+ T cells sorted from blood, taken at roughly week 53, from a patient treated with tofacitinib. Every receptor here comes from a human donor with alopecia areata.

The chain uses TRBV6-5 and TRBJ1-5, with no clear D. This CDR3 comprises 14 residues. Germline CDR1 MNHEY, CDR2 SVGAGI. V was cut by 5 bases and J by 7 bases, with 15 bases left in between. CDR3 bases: TGTGCCAGCAGTGGCTTAACATCTGAACAGCCCCAGCATTTT. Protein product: CASSGLTSEQPQHF.

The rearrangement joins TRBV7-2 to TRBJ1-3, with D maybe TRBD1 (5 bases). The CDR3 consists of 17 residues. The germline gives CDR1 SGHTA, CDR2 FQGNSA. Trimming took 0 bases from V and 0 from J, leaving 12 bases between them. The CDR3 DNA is TGTGCCAGCAGCTTAGCGACGGGGACCACCTCTGGAAACACCATATATTTT. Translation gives CASSLATGTTSGNTIYF.

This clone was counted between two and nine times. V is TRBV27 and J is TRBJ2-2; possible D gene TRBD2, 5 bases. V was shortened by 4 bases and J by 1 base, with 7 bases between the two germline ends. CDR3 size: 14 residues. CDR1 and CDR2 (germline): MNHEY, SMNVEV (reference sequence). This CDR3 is CASSYRGNTGELFF. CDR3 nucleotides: TGTGCCAGCAGTTACCGGGGGAACACCGGGGAGCTGTTTTTT.

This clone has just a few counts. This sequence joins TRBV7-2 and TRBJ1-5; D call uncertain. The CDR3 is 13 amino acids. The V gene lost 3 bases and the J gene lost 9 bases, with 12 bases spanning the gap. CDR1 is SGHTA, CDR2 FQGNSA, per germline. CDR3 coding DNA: TGTGCCAGCAGCTTTTTAGGCGCAGGGCCCCAGCATTTT. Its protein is CASSFLGAGPQHF.

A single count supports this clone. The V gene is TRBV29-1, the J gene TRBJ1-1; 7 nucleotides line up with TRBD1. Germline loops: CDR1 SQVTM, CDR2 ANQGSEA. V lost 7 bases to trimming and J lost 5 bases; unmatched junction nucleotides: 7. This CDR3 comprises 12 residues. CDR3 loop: CSARQGQTEAFF. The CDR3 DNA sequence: TGCAGCGCTAGACAGGGACAGACTGAAGCTTTCTTT.

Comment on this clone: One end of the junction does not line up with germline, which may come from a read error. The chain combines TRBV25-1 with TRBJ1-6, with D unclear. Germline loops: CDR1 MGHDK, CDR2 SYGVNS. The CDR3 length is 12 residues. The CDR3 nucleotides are TGTGCAAGCAAGGGCTATAATTCACCCCTCCACTTT. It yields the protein CASKGYNSPLHF.

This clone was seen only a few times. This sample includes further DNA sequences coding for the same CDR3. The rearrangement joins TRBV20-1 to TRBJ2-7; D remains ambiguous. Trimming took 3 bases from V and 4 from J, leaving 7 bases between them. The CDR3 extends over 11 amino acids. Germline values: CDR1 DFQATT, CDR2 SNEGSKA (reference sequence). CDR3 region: CSARMGYEQYF. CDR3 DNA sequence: TGCAGTGCTAGGATGGGGTACGAGCAGTACTTC.

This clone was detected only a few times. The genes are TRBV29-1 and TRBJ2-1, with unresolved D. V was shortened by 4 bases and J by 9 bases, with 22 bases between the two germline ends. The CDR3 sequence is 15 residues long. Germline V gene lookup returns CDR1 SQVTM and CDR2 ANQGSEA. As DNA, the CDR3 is TGCAGCGTTGGGAGTGTAGCTATGTCGGGTAGTGAGCAGTTCTTC. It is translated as CSVGSVAMSGSEQFF.

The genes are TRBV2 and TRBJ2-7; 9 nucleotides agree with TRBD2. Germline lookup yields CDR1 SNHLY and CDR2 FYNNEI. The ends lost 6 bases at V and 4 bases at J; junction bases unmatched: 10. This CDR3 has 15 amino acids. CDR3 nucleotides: TGTGCCAGCAGAGACGGGACTAGCTTTCCGTACGAGCAGTACTTC. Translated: CASRDGTSFPYEQYF.

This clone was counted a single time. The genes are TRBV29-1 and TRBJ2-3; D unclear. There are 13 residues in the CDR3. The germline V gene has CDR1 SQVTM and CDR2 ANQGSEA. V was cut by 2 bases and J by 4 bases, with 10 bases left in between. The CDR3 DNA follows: TGCAGCGTTGAATTGGGCCGCGCAGATACGCAGTATTTT. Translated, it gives CSVELGRADTQYF.

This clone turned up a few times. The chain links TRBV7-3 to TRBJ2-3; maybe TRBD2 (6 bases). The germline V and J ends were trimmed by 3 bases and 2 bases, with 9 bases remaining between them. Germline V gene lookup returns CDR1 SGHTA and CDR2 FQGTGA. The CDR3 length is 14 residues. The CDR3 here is CASSFRGYTDTQYF. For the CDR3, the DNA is TGTGCCAGCAGCTTCCGGGGGTACACAGATACGCAGTATTTT.

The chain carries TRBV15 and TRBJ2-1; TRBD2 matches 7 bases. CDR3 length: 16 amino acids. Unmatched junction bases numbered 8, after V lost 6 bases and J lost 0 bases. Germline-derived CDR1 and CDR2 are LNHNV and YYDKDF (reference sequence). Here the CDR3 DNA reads TGTGCCACCAGTCCAAGCGGGGCGATCTCCTACAATGAGCAGTTCTTC. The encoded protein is CATSPSGAISYNEQFF.

The CDR3 sequence: CASSLLGVADQPQHF. In nucleotides, the CDR3 is TGTGCCAGCAGCTTATTAGGGGTCGCTGATCAGCCCCAGCATTTT. The genes are TRBV7-8 and TRBJ1-5, with a weak D call TRBD1 (5 bases). Germline V gene lookup returns CDR1 SGHVS and CDR2 FQNEAQ. V was cut by 2 bases and J by 5 bases, with 13 bases left in between. The CDR3 spans 15 residues.

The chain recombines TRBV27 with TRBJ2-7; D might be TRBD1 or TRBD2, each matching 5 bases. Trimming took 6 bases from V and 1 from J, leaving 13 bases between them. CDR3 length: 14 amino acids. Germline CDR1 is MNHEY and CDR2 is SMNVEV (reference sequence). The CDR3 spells CASRRGVRSYEQYF. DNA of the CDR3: TGTGCCAGCAGGCGAGGGGTAAGGTCCTACGAGCAGTACTTC.

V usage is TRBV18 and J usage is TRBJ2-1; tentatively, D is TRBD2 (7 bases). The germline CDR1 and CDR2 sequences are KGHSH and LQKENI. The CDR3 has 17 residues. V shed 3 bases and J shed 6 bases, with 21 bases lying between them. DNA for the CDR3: TGTGCCAGCTCACCCCCAAGGGGGGGCGGGGGAAGCAATGAGCAGTTCTTC. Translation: CASSPPRGGGGSNEQFF.

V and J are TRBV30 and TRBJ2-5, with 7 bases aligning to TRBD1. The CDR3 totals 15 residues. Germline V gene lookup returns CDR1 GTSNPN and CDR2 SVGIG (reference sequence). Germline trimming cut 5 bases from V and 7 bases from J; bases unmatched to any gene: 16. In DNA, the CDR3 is TGTGCCTGGGGGACCACAGGGGTTGCGGACCCGACCCAGTACTTC. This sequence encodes CAWGTTGVADPTQYF.